The following is a T cell receptor beta chain sequence with its context. Its target is not known. These data come from a study of blood T cells in healthy people across ages. Overall study findings and caveats: Diversity estimated from one million T cells was considered an underestimate.

Then a second PCR, running about 6 to 12 cycles, was carried out with a sample-barcoded 5' primer and a J-beta primer mix. TCRdb re-analysed the 5' RACE reads in MiXCR, keeping a single row per CDR3 protein. The data hold 700,000 to 850,000 distinct CDR3 sequences, with roughly 50% observed a single time. V trimming: 3 bases; J trimming: 4 bases; junction bases outside the gene matches: 7. The CDR3 loop spans 16 amino acids. Germline-derived CDR1 and CDR2 are SGHTA and FQGTGA. The TCR originated in an elderly man in good health. The rearrangement joins TRBV7-3 to TRBJ2-1; 9 bases fit TRBD2. Material: blood. CDR3 DNA: TGTGCCAGCAGCTTTGACGGGAGCGGGAGGTACAATGAGCAGTTCTTC. Protein sequence: CASSFDGSGRYNEQFF. Based on the CDR3 plus reference TRBV7-3 and TRBJ2-1, the full variable domain is GAGVSQTPSNKVTEKGKYVELRCDPISGHTALYWYRQSLGQGPEFLIYFQGTGAADDSGLPNDRFFAVRPEGSVSTLKIQRTERGDSAVYLCASSFDGSGRYNEQFFGPGTRLTVL.